Included here is one T cell receptor beta chain sequence, with context. What it binds is not known. This record belongs to a study of OX40 agonist ivuxolimab in advanced cancers. In the study overall: Patients' therapy was ivuxolimab, an antibody that acts as an agonist of OX40 (CD134). Overall study results and limits: People who partly responded at 0.1-3.0 mg/kg had some of the least clonal expansion seen. Expanded clones tended on average to be more numerous among CD8+ T cells than CD4+.

The table came from immunoSEQ multiplex PCR; TCRdb's copy has only in-frame clones and leaves some out. The data hold 9,000 to 13,000 clones, with about 82% observed a single time. Systemic immunosuppression or a history of autoimmune disease excluded patients. This sample comprised CD4+ or CD8+ T cells sorted from blood, obtained in a trial of the OX40 agonist ivuxolimab. This TCR was sampled from an adult with an advanced solid tumor such as melanoma, head and neck, liver or kidney cancer.

In nucleotides, the CDR3 is TGTGCCAGCAGCACCCGACTAGCGGGACAAGAGACCCAGTACTTC. The encoded protein is CASSTRLAGQETQYF. The chain employs TRBV9 and TRBJ2-5; 11 bases align to TRBD2. The CDR3 loop spans 15 amino acids. Per the germline V gene, CDR1 is SGDLS and CDR2 is YYNGEE. V lost 4 bases, J lost 2 bases, and 4 bases stayed unmatched. Supplemented by reference TRBV9 and TRBJ2-5, the full variable domain reads DSGVTQTPKHLITATGQRVTLRCSPRSGDLSVYWYQQSLDQGLQFLIQYYNGEERAKGNILERFSAQQFPDLHSELNLSSLELGDSALYFCASSTRLAGQETQYFGPGTRLLVL.